The 30 T cell receptor beta chains in this list originate from one sample, sequenced in a study of shared clonotypes between healthy human individuals. The repertoire was sequenced with immunoSEQ multiplex PCR; TCRdb's copy has only in-frame clones and lacks some. The table shows 1.6 million or so clones, with roughly 96% occurring only once. What was sequenced was naive CD4+ T cells sorted from blood. Indicated subset: CD45RA+ positively selected. These receptors were taken from a man aged 30 to 45 in good health.

The chain is built from TRBV5-1 and TRBJ2-2; 10 positions agree with TRBD2. The V gene's germline CDR1 is SGHRS and CDR2 YFSETQ. The CDR3 runs 19 residues. J lost 4 bases, V lost 4 bases, and 16 bases had no gene match. The CDR3 region is CASSLNRASGSSTTGELFF. The CDR3, as DNA: TGCGCCAGCAGCCTAAATCGGGCTAGCGGGAGTTCCACCACCGGGGAGCTGTTTTTT.

This sequence joins TRBV6-5 and TRBJ2-3; TRBD2 aligns across 7 bases. The trim removed 7 bases at V and 11 bases at J, leaving 18 bases unmatched. Germline lookup yields CDR1 MNHEY and CDR2 SVGAGI. The CDR3 is made up of 15 amino acids. The CDR3, as DNA: TGTGCCAGCACACCAAGCCCTAGCGGCCTTTCTAGGCAGTATTTT. It specifies CASTPSPSGLSRQYF.

The chain is built from TRBV10-1 and TRBJ2-7; 12 bases align to TRBD2. Trimming took 0 bases from V and 6 from J; bases not matched to a gene: 15. Germline CDR1 WNHNN, CDR2 SYGVQD (reference sequence). The CDR3 covers 19 residues. CDR3 bases: TGCGCCAGCAGTGAGTCTAGAGGAACTAGCGGGAGGAGGGGGCTCGAGCAGTACTTC. Amino acid sequence: CASSESRGTSGRRGLEQYF.

The chain combines TRBV28 with TRBJ1-2; D ambiguous. This CDR3 is built from 15 residues. V gave up 6 bases and J gave up 0 bases, with 14 bases separating them. Germline V lookup: CDR1 MDHEN, CDR2 SYDVKM. In DNA, the CDR3 is TGTGCCAGCAGCCCCTCGATGGGGTCTAACTATGGCTACACCTTC. Protein sequence: CASSPSMGSNYGYTF.

The chain links TRBV28 to TRBJ1-5, with D perhaps matching TRBD1 (6 bases). The CDR3 contains 13 residues. Between the trimmed V and J ends, which lost 8 bases and 4 bases, there was a span of 12 bases. Per germline, CDR1 MDHEN and CDR2 SYDVKM. CDR3 sequence: CASGQRRNQPQHF. For the CDR3, the DNA is TGTGCCAGCGGACAGAGACGGAATCAGCCCCAGCATTTT.

This sequence joins TRBV5-4 and TRBJ1-4; possible D gene TRBD1, 5 bases. Germline V lookup: CDR1 SGHNT, CDR2 YYREEE (reference sequence). The germline V and J ends were trimmed by 2 bases and 6 bases, with 11 bases remaining between them. CDR3 length equals 14 residues. The CDR3 bases are TGTGCCAGCAGCTTTGGGCAGGGAGATGAAAAACTGTTTTTT. Its protein product is CASSFGQGDEKLFF.

The chain carries TRBV6-1 and TRBJ2-3; TRBD2 matches 9 bases. In germline, CDR1 is MNHNS, CDR2 SASEGT. The CDR3 is 16 amino acids. Unmatched junction bases numbered 7, after V lost 2 bases and J lost 4 bases. For the CDR3, the DNA is TGTGCCAGCAGTGAAATTGTAGCGGGAGCTTCAGATACGCAGTATTTT. Translation: CASSEIVAGASDTQYF.

This clone appeared a few times. The chain is built from TRBV7-2 and TRBJ1-5; maybe TRBD1 (5 bases). CDR3 length equals 14 residues. V was cut by 7 bases and J by 2 bases, with 12 bases left in between. Germline values: CDR1 SGHTA, CDR2 FQGNSA. The chain's CDR3 is CASTYGGGNQPQHF. CDR3 nucleotides: TGTGCCAGCACGTATGGGGGGGGCAATCAGCCCCAGCATTTT.

For this clone: A read error may be the cause here, since a much bigger clone is one base away. The chain combines TRBV5-1 with TRBJ2-5; D remains unclear. Germline V lookup: CDR1 SGHRS, CDR2 YFSETQ. CDR3 size: 12 residues. V was shortened by 3 bases and J by 0 bases, with 3 bases between the two germline ends. DNA of the CDR3: TGCGCCAGCAGCTGGGACCAAGAGACCCAGTACTTC. Encoded protein: CASSWDQETQYF.

The chain recombines TRBV28 with TRBJ1-5; D call uncertain. This CDR3 has 14 amino acids. Germline loops: CDR1 MDHEN, CDR2 SYDVKM. The ends were cut back, 3 bases at V and 2 bases at J, with 8 bases in the middle. CDR3 in amino acids: CASSFPWGNQPQHF. The CDR3 DNA is TGTGCCAGCAGTTTCCCCTGGGGCAATCAGCCCCAGCATTTT.

This clone came up once. The rearrangement joins TRBV11-1 to TRBJ2-7, with a weak D call TRBD2 (5 bases). This CDR3 is 15 amino acids long. Germline CDR1 is SGHAT and CDR2 is FQDESV (reference sequence). V lost 0 bases, J lost 0 bases, and 9 bases lay in between. For the CDR3, the DNA is TGTGCCAGCAGCTTAGCGGAACGGGACTCCTACGAGCAGTACTTC. Its translation: CASSLAERDSYEQYF.

The chain couples TRBV6-5 to TRBJ2-7, with 12 nucleotides matching TRBD2. The germline V gene has CDR1 MNHEY and CDR2 SVGAGI. This CDR3 is 15 amino acids long. Unmatched junction bases numbered 3, after V lost 6 bases and J lost 0 bases. The CDR3 here is CASRTSGGISYEQYF. CDR3 in DNA: TGTGCCAGCAGAACTAGCGGGGGGATCTCCTACGAGCAGTACTTC.

The V gene is TRBV28, the J gene TRBJ1-2; maybe TRBD1 (6 bases). This CDR3 is 17 amino acids long. CDR1 is MDHEN and CDR2 is SYDVKM in the germline V gene. Trimming cost V 2 bases and J 4 bases, with 20 bases left between them. The CDR3 loop is CASSLTAEGGKSYGYTF. Here the CDR3 DNA reads TGTGCCAGCAGTTTAACGGCGGAGGGGGGAAAGTCCTATGGCTACACCTTC.

V gene TRBV29-1 combines with J gene TRBJ2-7, with D perhaps matching TRBD1 (6 bases). Germline-derived CDR1 and CDR2 are SQVTM and ANQGSEA. CDR3 length equals 14 residues. Trimming pared 8 bases from V and 6 bases from J, leaving 23 bases between. The CDR3 spells CSYTTGPRFGEQYF. Written as DNA, the CDR3 is TGCAGCTACACTACAGGGCCCAGATTCGGCGAGCAGTACTTC.

The sample holds a few counts of this clone. V gene TRBV25-1 combines with J gene TRBJ2-3, with 8 bases that match TRBD1. This CDR3 has 13 residues. The germline V gene has CDR1 MGHDK and CDR2 SYGVNS. The V segment lost 4 bases and the J segment 6 bases; nucleotides outside the gene matches: 3. In nucleotides, the CDR3 is TGTGCCAGCAGTGGGACAGGGATGGATACGCAGTATTTT. It specifies CASSGTGMDTQYF.

The chain recombines TRBV25-1 with TRBJ2-7; TRBD1 matches at 8 bases. V shed 2 bases and J 3 bases; nucleotides not matched to a gene: 6. Per the germline V gene, CDR1 is MGHDK and CDR2 is SYGVNS. The CDR3 runs to 15 residues. In nucleotides, the CDR3 is TGTGCCAGCAGTGAACGGACAGGGCTCGGCTACGAGCAGTACTTC. Its translation: CASSERTGLGYEQYF.

Concerning this clone: The same CDR3 can be traced to other DNA sequences in this sample. The V gene is TRBV2, the J gene TRBJ2-2; no definite D call. V was cut by 1 base and J by 5 bases, with 2 bases left in between. This CDR3 contains 12 residues. Germline V gene lookup returns CDR1 SNHLY and CDR2 FYNNEI. DNA for the CDR3: TGTGCCAGCAGTGAAGGTACCGGGGAGCTGTTTTTT. Translation: CASSEGTGELFF.

The chain links TRBV30 to TRBJ2-3, with 9 bases identical to TRBD2. The germline CDR1 and CDR2 sequences are GTSNPN and SVGIG (reference sequence). V was pared by 3 bases and J by 3 bases, with 10 bases of the junction left unmatched. CDR3 size: 16 residues. In DNA form, the CDR3 reads TGTGCCTGGAGCCTACGAGCGGGAGGCGGTACAGATACGCAGTATTTT. It yields the protein CAWSLRAGGGTDTQYF. The variable domain in full, completed from reference TRBV30 and TRBJ2-3, reads SQTIHQWPATLVQPVGSPLSLECTVEGTSNPNLYWYRQAAGRGLQLLFYSVGIGQISSEVPQNLSASRPQDRQFILSSKKLLLSDSGFYLCAWSLRAGGGTDTQYFGPGTRLTVL.

The chain combines TRBV19 with TRBJ2-2; TRBD2 matches at 11 bases. This CDR3 is 16 amino acids long. The germline gives CDR1 LNHDA, CDR2 SQIVND (reference sequence). The V and J ends lost 3 bases and 2 bases, in that order; junction bases with no gene match: 2. The CDR3 DNA is TGTGCCAGTAGTATCACTAGCGGGAGTAACACCGGGGAGCTGTTTTTT. Its translation is CASSITSGSNTGELFF.

DNA for the CDR3: TGTGCCATCAGTGAGTCGGGTCGGGAAATCTACGAGCAGTACTTC. This codes for CAISESGREIYEQYF. The V and J genes are TRBV10-3 and TRBJ2-7, with D tentatively TRBD2 (5 bases). The V end lost 0 bases, the J end lost 3 bases, and 12 bases lay between the germline ends. This CDR3 spans 15 amino acids. Germline V lookup: CDR1 ENHRY, CDR2 SYGVKD.

The rearrangement uses TRBV10-3 and TRBJ2-2; TRBD2 aligns across 9 bases. The CDR3 spans 17 residues. The junction had 14 bases not matched to a gene; V was cut back by 8 bases and J by 4 bases. CDR1 ENHRY and CDR2 SYGVKD come from the germline V gene. In DNA form, the CDR3 reads TGTGCCATCCCGTACGACCTTAGCGGGAGCGGCACCGGGGAGCTGTTTTTT. Translation: CAIPYDLSGSGTGELFF.

This clone has only one observation. The sample contains more than one DNA sequence encoding this CDR3. The chain uses TRBV6-1 and TRBJ1-5; 9 positions match TRBD1. V shed 4 bases, J shed 6 bases, and the junction held 4 bases outside the gene matches. The length of the CDR3 is 14 residues. Germline lookup yields CDR1 MNHNS and CDR2 SASEGT. Here the CDR3 reads CASSATGGGQPQHF. CDR3 in DNA: TGTGCCAGCAGTGCCACAGGGGGCGGTCAGCCCCAGCATTTT.

The chain uses TRBV10-3 and TRBJ2-1, with D uncertain. Trimming took off 6 bases at V and 4 bases at J, with 10 bases between the two ends. Germline V gives CDR1 ENHRY, CDR2 SYGVKD. This CDR3 has 13 amino acids. Here the CDR3 reads CAISVDRYNEQFF. The CDR3 DNA sequence: TGTGCCATCAGCGTCGACCGGTACAATGAGCAGTTCTTC.

The gene calls are TRBV5-1 and TRBJ2-1, with TRBD2 identical over 13 bases. Germline lookup yields CDR1 SGHRS and CDR2 YFSETQ. V lost 4 bases to trimming and J lost 4 bases; unmatched junction nucleotides: 8. This CDR3 contains 17 residues. CDR3 residues: CASSQRLGLAGYNEQFF. The CDR3 region has the DNA TGCGCCAGCAGCCAAAGACTGGGACTAGCGGGGTACAATGAGCAGTTCTTC.

The V call is TRBV5-8, the J call TRBJ2-1, with 8 bases identical to TRBD1. The CDR3 length is 15 residues. V shed 5 bases and J 5 bases; nucleotides not matched to a gene: 9. CDR1 and CDR2 (germline): SGHTS, YDEGEE. CDR3 loop: CASRAQGGRHNEQFF. Here the CDR3 DNA reads TGTGCCAGCAGAGCACAGGGGGGTAGGCACAATGAGCAGTTCTTC.

The gene calls are TRBV28 and TRBJ1-1; 8 bases fit TRBD1. V shed 6 bases, J shed 3 bases, and the junction held 12 bases outside the gene matches. The CDR3 is 16 amino acids. Germline-derived CDR1 and CDR2 are MDHEN and SYDVKM. Here the CDR3 reads CASSPGTGRGDTEAFF. In DNA form, the CDR3 reads TGTGCCAGCAGCCCTGGGACAGGTAGGGGGGACACTGAAGCTTTCTTT.

The rearrangement joins TRBV28 to TRBJ1-2; no definite D call. The CDR3 contains 11 residues. Trimming cost V 3 bases and J 3 bases, with 2 bases left between them. Germline assignment: CDR1 MDHEN and CDR2 SYDVKM. CDR3 sequence (DNA): TGTGCCAGCAGTTTTTACTATGGCTACACCTTC. As protein: CASSFYYGYTF.

The chain uses TRBV6-1 and TRBJ1-5; TRBD1 might be the D (6 bases). The CDR3 spans 15 residues. In germline, CDR1 is MNHNS, CDR2 SASEGT. Trimming cost V 4 bases and J 5 bases, with 15 bases left between them. CDR3 loop: CASSVGRGRDQPQHF. As DNA, the CDR3 is TGTGCCAGCAGTGTCGGCAGGGGAAGGGATCAGCCCCAGCATTTT.

The rearrangement uses TRBV19 and TRBJ2-5; 8 nucleotides line up with TRBD2. The V segment lost 6 bases and the J segment 1 base; nucleotides outside the gene matches: 19. From germline, CDR1 is LNHDA and CDR2 SQIVND (reference sequence). The CDR3 runs 19 residues. The CDR3 bases are TGTGCCAGTAGAAGCAGGGTCTGGCGGGAGGAGGGGGTCCAAGAGACCCAGTACTTC. This translates into CASRSRVWREEGVQETQYF.

V is TRBV9 and J is TRBJ2-1; D uncertain. Germline values: CDR1 SGDLS, CDR2 YYNGEE. This CDR3 is 14 amino acids long. Trimming stripped 0 bases from V and 7 bases from J, with 11 bases between. Written as DNA, the CDR3 is TGTGCCAGCAGCGTAGAGGTAGGAACGAATGAGCAGTTCTTC. This encodes CASSVEVGTNEQFF.